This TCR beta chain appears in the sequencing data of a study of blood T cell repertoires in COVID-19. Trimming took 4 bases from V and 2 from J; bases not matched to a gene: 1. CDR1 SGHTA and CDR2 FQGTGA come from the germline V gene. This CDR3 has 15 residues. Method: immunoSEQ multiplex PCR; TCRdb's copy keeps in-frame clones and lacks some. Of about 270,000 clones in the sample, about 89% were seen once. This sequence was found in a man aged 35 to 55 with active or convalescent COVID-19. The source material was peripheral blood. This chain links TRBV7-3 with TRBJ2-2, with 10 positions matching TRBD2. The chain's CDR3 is CASSSSGSNTGELFF. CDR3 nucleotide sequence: TGTGCCAGCAGCTCTAGCGGGAGCAACACCGGGGAGCTGTTTTTT.